Following are 31 T cell receptor beta chains from one sample sequenced in a study of T cells in Graves' hyperthyroidism and ophthalmopathy (dated by TCRdb to between 2018 and 2021). Libraries were built with multiplex PCR. These reads were obtained on an Illumina HiSeq 2000. The TCR beta CDR3 regions were amplified from RNA transcripts. A first-round RT-PCR of the TCR CDR3 used the HTBI primer set with the Qiagen OneStep RT-PCR kit. The public reads were reprocessed in TCRdb via fastp at Q25 and MiXCR, keeping in-frame beta chains. Rows with one shared CDR3 protein collapse into an entry with the most common genes and DNA. The sample table lists approximately 610,000 distinct CDR3 sequences, under 15% of them with a count of one. The ten largest clones take up over 3.5% of the sample. Sequenced input: blood. Every receptor here comes from a woman between 40 and 50 years old with Graves' ophthalmopathy.

This clonotype was detected many times. The chain uses TRBV6-5 and TRBJ2-6; 12 nucleotides align to TRBD1. The junction had 5 bases not matched to a gene; V was cut back by 4 bases and J by 4 bases. The V gene's germline CDR1 is MNHEY and CDR2 SVGAGI. CDR3 length: 17 residues. The chain's CDR3 is CASSLGQGAYGANVLTF. For the CDR3, the DNA is TGTGCCAGCAGTTTGGGACAGGGGGCTTACGGGGCCAACGTCCTGACTTTC.

This clonotype has at least ten counts. Germline is not matched at one junction end, which may reflect a read error. The chain's CDR3 is CSAPRIGAVGELFF. DNA for the CDR3: TGCAGTGCCCCCCGGATCGGAGCGGTCGGGGAGCTGTTCTTT. This chain uses TRBV20-1 with TRBJ2-2; weak D call: TRBD2 (5 bases). The germline V gene encodes CDR1 DFQATT and CDR2 SNEGSKA (reference sequence). This CDR3 is 14 amino acids long.

The J gene is TRBJ1-5, the V gene TRBV5-1; D remains unclear. Germline CDR1 and CDR2: SGHRS and YFSETQ. V was cut by 1 base and J by 5 bases, with 13 bases left in between. The CDR3 is 15 amino acids. This chain's CDR3 is CASSLYPGGHQPQHF. Written as DNA, the CDR3 is TGCGCCAGCAGCTTGTATCCCGGCGGGCATCAGCCCCAGCATTTT. The full variable domain, rest sourced from reference TRBV5-1 and TRBJ1-5, is KAGVTQTPRYLIKTRGQQVTLSCSPISGHRSVSWYQQTPGQGLQFLFEYFSETQRNKGNFPGRFSGRQFSNSRSEMNVSTLELGDSALYLCASSLYPGGHQPQHFGDGTRLSIL.

This clonotype was detected many times. As DNA, the CDR3 is TGTGCCAGCAGGCCGGGACCCAGTAGCAATCAGCCCCAGCATTTT. Its translation: CASRPGPSSNQPQHF. The rearrangement uses TRBV27 and TRBJ1-5, with D tentatively TRBD1 (5 bases). The CDR3 spans 15 residues. Germline V gene data show CDR1 as MNHEY and CDR2 as SMNVEV (reference sequence). Deletions cut 6 bases from V and 0 bases from J, with 12 bases between.

The table lists this clonotype with many counts. The V and J genes are TRBV27 and TRBJ2-5; TRBD2 matches 10 bases. This CDR3 spans 16 amino acids. With 5 bases clipped from V and 4 bases from J, the junction kept 10 bases outside the gene matches. CDR1 MNHEY and CDR2 SMNVEV come from the germline V gene (reference sequence). The CDR3 sequence is CASSKREGPLGETQYF. CDR3 bases: TGTGCCAGCAGTAAGCGGGAGGGCCCTCTGGGAGAGACCCAGTACTTC.

The genes are TRBV20-1 and TRBJ2-4, with no clear D. This CDR3 spans 16 amino acids. Germline loops: CDR1 DFQATT, CDR2 SNEGSKA (reference sequence). V lost 3 bases to trimming and J lost 0 bases, with 15 bases between them. The CDR3 DNA follows: TGCAGTGCTAGGGATAACGGACGGTTAGCCAAAAACATTCAGTACTTC. Translating gives CSARDNGRLAKNIQYF.

Regarding this clonotype: The junction differs from germline at one of its ends, possibly a read error. J is TRBJ1-1 and V is TRBV27; D perhaps matches TRBD1 (6 bases). Germline V CDR1 and CDR2: MNHEY, SMNVEV (reference sequence). CDR3 size: 15 residues. The DNA of the CDR3 is TGTGCCAGCAGTTTAAATCAGGGGCGGAACATTGAAGCTTTCTTT. It is translated as CASSLNQGRNIEAFF.

Many counts were recorded for this clonotype. The chain combines TRBV6-2 or TRBV6-3 with TRBJ2-7; TRBD1 matches at 7 bases. With 2 bases clipped from V and 4 bases from J, the junction kept 17 bases outside the gene matches. The length of the CDR3 is 18 residues. From germline, CDR1 is MNHEY and CDR2 SVGEGT. DNA for the CDR3: TGTGCCAGCAGTTACCGCCGTCTCACAGGGGTCCTCTTGTACGAGCAGTACTTC. This encodes CASSYRRLTGVLLYEQYF.

This clonotype was counted many times. The rearrangement links TRBV27 to TRBJ2-7, with 7 bases aligning to TRBD1. CDR3 size: 14 residues. With 5 bases clipped from V and 3 bases from J, the junction kept 7 bases outside the gene matches. In germline, CDR1 is MNHEY, CDR2 SMNVEV (reference sequence). In nucleotides, the CDR3 is TGTGCCAGCAGTCCCTCGACAGGGAACTACGAGCAGTACTTC. It encodes CASSPSTGNYEQYF.

This clonotype was seen repeatedly, ten times or more. This chain uses TRBV27 with TRBJ2-7; D is unclear. Germline V gene sequence: CDR1 MNHEY, CDR2 SMNVEV (reference sequence). The V and J ends lost 2 bases and 4 bases respectively, with 12 bases between them. The CDR3 sequence is 14 residues long. CDR3 region: CASSLKGFGYEQYF. CDR3 nucleotide sequence: TGTGCCAGCAGTTTAAAAGGGTTTGGTTACGAGCAGTACTTC.

This clonotype was counted only a few times. The rearrangement links TRBV7-9 to TRBJ1-2; perhaps TRBD1 as D (5 bases). V shed 2 bases and J shed 8 bases, with 12 bases lying between them. Per germline, CDR1 SEHNR and CDR2 FQNEAQ (reference sequence). CDR3 length equals 13 residues. The CDR3, as DNA: TGTGCCAGCAGCTTAAGAGGGACGGACGGCTACACCTTC. This codes for CASSLRGTDGYTF. The whole variable domain, remainder taken from reference TRBV7-9 and TRBJ1-2, is DTGVSQNPRHKITKRGQNVTFRCDPISEHNRLYWYRQTLGQGPEFLTYFQNEAQLEKSRLLSDRFSAERPKGSFSTLEIQRTEQGDSAMYLCASSLRGTDGYTFGSGTRLTVV.

This clonotype was seen many times. The V gene is TRBV7-2, the J gene TRBJ2-7; D call uncertain. This CDR3 is built from 14 residues. CDR1 and CDR2 from the germline V gene are SGHTA and FQGNSA. The ends were cut back, 1 base at V and 3 bases at J, with 10 bases in the middle. In DNA, the CDR3 is TGTGCCAGCAGCTTAGAGCCAGGAAACTACGAGCAGTACTTC. Its protein product is CASSLEPGNYEQYF.

The sample holds many counts of this clonotype. The V gene is TRBV12-3 or TRBV12-4, the J gene TRBJ2-5, with D hard to call. The CDR3 runs to 14 residues. V shed 3 bases and J shed 1 base, with 9 bases lying between them. Written as DNA, the CDR3 is TGTGCCAGCAGTTTTCGGTATACCCAAGAGACCCAGTACTTC. Its protein is CASSFRYTQETQYF.

This clonotype occurred a few times. This chain joins TRBV4-1 and TRBJ1-1, with unresolved D. The germline V gene has CDR1 MGHRA and CDR2 YSYEKL. Trimming took 1 base from V and 6 from J, leaving 6 bases between them. CDR3 length equals 12 residues. The CDR3 loop is CASSQGTSEAFF. In nucleotides, the CDR3 is TGCGCCAGCAGCCAAGGGACCTCTGAAGCTTTCTTT.

This chain links TRBV14 with TRBJ2-7; TRBD1 might be the D (6 bases). This CDR3 is built from 14 residues. In germline, CDR1 is SGHDN, CDR2 FVKESK. The V gene lost 5 bases and the J gene lost 5 bases, with 16 bases spanning the gap. The CDR3 protein is CASSYYRAPDEQYF. CDR3 DNA sequence: TGTGCCAGCAGCTACTACAGGGCCCCGGACGAGCAGTACTTC.

The genes are TRBV12-3 or TRBV12-4 and TRBJ1-4; 9 bases align to TRBD1. The CDR3 has 14 amino acids. V lost 6 bases, J lost 6 bases, and 5 bases stayed unmatched. The CDR3 DNA follows: TGTGCCAGCAGCCGGGACAGGGCCGATGAAAAACTGTTTTTT. It yields the protein CASSRDRADEKLFF.

This clonotype was observed a single time. The rearrangement joins TRBV6-1 to TRBJ1-2, with D perhaps matching TRBD1 (5 bases). There are 15 residues in the CDR3. Germline V gene lookup returns CDR1 MNHNS and CDR2 SASEGT. V was clipped by 8 bases and J by 4 bases, with 20 bases between them. The CDR3 is CASSPGAEHSYGYTF. CDR3 DNA: TGTGCCAGCTCACCTGGGGCAGAACATAGCTATGGCTACACCTTC.

This clonotype showed up many times. V usage is TRBV7-9 and J usage is TRBJ1-2; TRBD1 aligns across 7 bases. This CDR3 region has 17 residues. Germline assignment: CDR1 SEHNR and CDR2 FQNEAQ (reference sequence). V was pared by 5 bases and J by 4 bases, with 16 bases of the junction left unmatched. Here the CDR3 DNA reads TGTGCCAGCAGCCGTGGGACAGAGATCCCTTGGAGCTATGGCTACACCTTC. Protein product: CASSRGTEIPWSYGYTF.

This clonotype has just a few counts. The chain combines TRBV10-3 with TRBJ2-2; D remains unclear. The CDR3 extends over 12 amino acids. Trimming took off 11 bases at V and 4 bases at J, with 11 bases between the two ends. The germline CDR1 and CDR2 sequences are ENHRY and SYGVKD. The CDR3 DNA sequence: TGTGCCGGCTATAGCTCCACCGGGGAGCTGTTTTTT. Protein sequence: CAGYSSTGELFF.

In its sample, this clonotype was seen many times. Mismatch with germline at one junction end may stem from a read error. The CDR3 is CASSLDLPLNYGYTF. In DNA, the CDR3 is TGTGCCAGCAGCCTAGACCTTCCTCTTAACTATGGCTACACCTTC. The rearrangement uses TRBV11-2 and TRBJ1-2; D gene uncertain. This CDR3 spans 15 amino acids. Germline values: CDR1 SGHAT, CDR2 FQNNGV.

This clonotype was counted at least ten times. The V gene is TRBV27, the J gene TRBJ2-2; D is undetermined. V lost 6 bases and J 1 base, leaving 12 bases between the germline ends. CDR1 and CDR2 from the germline V gene are MNHEY and SMNVEV (reference sequence). The CDR3 runs to 15 residues. The CDR3 is CASSFYGLNTGELFF. The CDR3 DNA is TGTGCCAGCAGCTTTTATGGGCTGAACACCGGGGAGCTGTTTTTT.

This clonotype has only a few counts. The chain combines TRBV7-8 with TRBJ2-7; a possible D gene is TRBD2 (7 bases). V was clipped by 3 bases and J by 1 base, with 16 bases between them. Per the germline V gene, CDR1 is SGHVS and CDR2 is FQNEAQ. The CDR3 has 16 amino acids. CDR3 in amino acids: CASSFPGGGRSYEQYF. DNA for the CDR3: TGTGCCAGCAGCTTCCCCGGCGGGGGCCGTTCCTACGAGCAGTACTTC.

There are many counts of this clonotype. The V call is TRBV28, the J call TRBJ2-7, with D perhaps being TRBD1 or TRBD2 (5 bases each). Trimming removed 4 bases at V and 0 bases at J, with 10 bases between. Germline V lookup: CDR1 MDHEN, CDR2 SYDVKM. This CDR3 is 14 amino acids long. CDR3 sequence: CASSSRDGSYEQYF. The CDR3 coding sequence is TGTGCCAGCAGTTCCAGGGACGGCTCCTACGAGCAGTACTTC. Full variable domain (missing parts from reference TRBV28 and TRBJ2-7): DVKVTQSSRYLVKRTGEKVFLECVQDMDHENMFWYRQDPGLGLRLIYFSYDVKMKEKGDIPEGYSVSREKKERFSLILESASTNQTSMYLCASSSRDGSYEQYFGPGTRLTVT.

Only a few counts were recorded for this clonotype. The chain employs TRBV14 and TRBJ2-3, with unresolved D. The germline CDR1 and CDR2 sequences are SGHDN and FVKESK. This CDR3 is built from 13 residues. The V end was cut by 4 bases, the J end by 4 bases, with 9 bases between. The chain's CDR3 is CASSRPLADTQYF. CDR3 nucleotide sequence: TGTGCCAGCAGCCGCCCCCTAGCAGATACGCAGTATTTT.

This clonotype showed up many times. This sequence joins TRBV12-3 or TRBV12-4 and TRBJ1-5; no firm D call. The V end was cut by 3 bases, the J end by 4 bases, with 7 bases between. CDR3 length: 13 amino acids. This chain's CDR3 is CASSFDGNQPQHF. The CDR3 DNA reads TGTGCCAGCAGTTTCGACGGGAATCAGCCCCAGCATTTT.

The table lists this clonotype with many counts. This chain joins TRBV6-2 or TRBV6-3 and TRBJ2-7; no definite D call. The germline V gene has CDR1 MNHEY and CDR2 SVGEGT. The CDR3 has 11 residues. V lost 7 bases and J 6 bases, leaving 10 bases between the germline ends. CDR3: CASNSPGEQYF. The DNA of the CDR3 is TGTGCCAGCAATAGCCCGGGCGAGCAGTACTTC.

This rearrangement joins TRBV19 to TRBJ1-2; D gene uncertain. V lost 3 bases to trimming and J lost 0 bases, with 5 bases between them. Looked up from germline, CDR1 is LNHDA and CDR2 is SQIVND (reference sequence). This CDR3 is 13 amino acids long. The CDR3 nucleotides are TGTGCCAGTAGTATCGGTACTAACTATGGCTACACCTTC. It encodes CASSIGTNYGYTF.

This clonotype was found many times. The V gene is TRBV7-2, the J gene TRBJ2-7, with D possibly being TRBD1 (6 bases). Germline V gives CDR1 SGHTA, CDR2 FQGNSA. The CDR3 has 15 amino acids. V was trimmed by 1 base and J by 4 bases, leaving 14 bases between them. CDR3 protein: CASSLVAGEIYEQYF. The CDR3 nucleotides read TGTGCCAGCAGCTTAGTGGCAGGGGAAATTTACGAGCAGTACTTC.

The chain recombines TRBV28 with TRBJ2-7; D perhaps matches TRBD1 (6 bases). The V gene lost 4 bases and the J gene lost 0 bases, with 13 bases spanning the gap. CDR3 size: 15 residues. Germline V gene sequence: CDR1 MDHEN, CDR2 SYDVKM. The CDR3 is CASSWWQGSSYEQYF. The CDR3 nucleotides read TGTGCCAGCAGTTGGTGGCAGGGGAGCTCCTACGAGCAGTACTTC.

For this clonotype: One junction end does not reproduce the germline sequence, and a read error may be involved. This chain links TRBV28 with TRBJ1-5; the match to TRBD1 covers 9 bases. Germline V lookup: CDR1 MDHEN, CDR2 SYDVKM. The CDR3 is 16 residues long. The CDR3 nucleotides are TGTGCTAGCATCCCGGAGGACAGGGGTGGAAATCAGCCCCAGCATTTT. Translation gives CASIPEDRGGNQPQHF. Complete variable domain (other parts from reference TRBV28 and TRBJ1-5): DVKVTQSSRYLVKRTGEKVFLECVQDMDHENMFWYRQDPGLGLRLIYFSYDVKMKEKGDIPEGYSVSREKKERFSLILESASTNQTSMYLCASIPEDRGGNQPQHFGDGTRLSIL.

The chain recombines TRBV4-1 with TRBJ2-7, with 12 bases matching TRBD1. The CDR3 is made up of 14 amino acids. With V trimmed by 6 bases and J by 6 bases, 6 bases remained unmatched. The V gene's germline CDR1 is MGHRA and CDR2 YSYEKL. CDR3 region: CASSDPGQGAEQYF. CDR3 coding DNA: TGCGCCAGCAGTGATCCGGGACAGGGGGCCGAGCAGTACTTC.